This T cell receptor beta chain was sequenced during a study of quantifying T cell responses using KT2 cells (dated by TCRdb to about 2017). About the study as a whole: RNA was DNase-treated and reverse transcribed with TCR alpha and beta constant-region primers, mostly using SuperScript III. To prevent over-amplification, PCR2 was performed as a SYBR Green qPCR and halted at a predetermined fluorescence threshold. Under optimum conditions, the T4 ligation step was estimated to exceed 8% efficiency.

To test the sensitivity and accuracy of the pipeline, known numbers of KT2, a T cell clone whose TCR had already been sequenced, were spiked into unfractionated PBMC. A range of KT2-to-PBMC ratios was produced by mixing KT2 cells with a fixed number of PBMC. Libraries came from UMI-ligation and nested PCR. A single-stranded oligonucleotide bearing the Illumina SP2 sequence and a UMI was ligated to the 3' end of the cDNA with T4 RNA ligase 1. PCR1 ran three to four cycles (98°C 15 s, 69°C 30 s, 72°C 40 s); the beta primer was an equimolar mix of RC1.1 and RC1.2 covering TRBC1 and TRBC2. Starting at PCR2, the TCR alpha and beta chains were handled separately, and sample indices and Illumina adaptors were added. The UMI comprised 12 random nucleotides, as two hexamers separated by a spacer, placed after an 8-base spacer. Libraries were sequenced on an Illumina MiSeq using v2 2x251 paired-end chemistry, with more than 9 samples typically included per run. PhiX DNA was added at roughly 5-7% to each sequencing library so that diversity was increased. The paper's data handling went like this. Raw reads were converted to FASTQ with bcl2fastq and demultiplexed by dual indices using Demultiplexor. Decombinator assigned V and J genes by tag matching, allowing a single base-pair mismatch. Collapsinator used UMIs to correct both sequencing errors and frequency errors arising from PCR heterogeneity. CDR3Translator turned Decombinator identifiers into nucleotide sequence, translated that sequence into amino acids, and pulled out the CDR3 based on C- and N-terminal motifs. A cluster of KT2 sequences sharing one unique molecular identifier was counted as one distinct KT2 TCR. Using fastp at Q25 and MiXCR, TCRdb reprocessed the public reads and kept productive beta chains. A single entry per CDR3 protein holds the most common genes and DNA from its merged rows. The V and J calls, along with clone size, are taken from TCRdb and not from the paper's own processing. The sample table contains tens of thousands of distinct CDR3 sequences; only one count was recorded for roughly an eighth of them. Around 9.9% of the sample lies in the top ten.

Study-level results and caveats: KT2 sequences were detected down to the lowest spike-in tested, which was about one KT2 cell per 100,000 PBMC. Saturation was seen in the detection of KT2 sequences when very high numbers of KT2 cells were spiked in. This TCR sequencing study did not compare the pipeline side by side with other TCR sequencing techniques. A linear scaling of KT2 alpha and beta sequence counts with input KT2 cell number was observed over several orders of magnitude.

This clonotype was recorded a few times. Its binding antigen is unknown. Per-nucleotide qualities are absent, and no much larger clonotype sits a single base away. The source material was PBMCs spiked with cells of the T cell clone KT2. This receptor was identified in a human donor.

The CDR3 reads as follows: CASSWGLVETQYF. The base sequence is TGTGCCAGCAGCTGGGGACTAGTGGAGACCCAGTACTTC. This chain joins TRBV7-2 to TRBJ2-5, and 8 bases in between align with TRBD2. From the cysteine through the phenylalanine, the CDR3 covers 13 amino acids. The sequence is cut down to CDR3 DNA, 39 bases in frame from base 1. Unmatched junction bases come to 3, with V trimmed by 4 bases and J by 5 bases. The CDR1 and CDR2 encoded by the germline V gene are SGHTA and FQGNSA.